Each of the 25 T cell receptor beta chains below was sequenced from the same sample in a study of blood T cell repertoires in COVID-19. TCRdb keeps only in-frame clones here, not all; method: immunoSEQ multiplex PCR. The data contain about 150,000 clones, 70% to 90% of them singletons. Sequenced input: peripheral blood. The receptors here all came from a man in his sixties with active or convalescent COVID-19.

The chain combines TRBV9 with TRBJ2-5, with a possible D match to TRBD2 (6 bases). Trimming shortened V by 3 bases and J by 2 bases, and 17 bases separated the two germline ends. Germline lookup yields CDR1 SGDLS and CDR2 YYNGEE. CDR3 length: 16 amino acids. The chain's CDR3 is CASSASPWGVQETQYF. The CDR3 nucleotides read TGTGCCAGCAGCGCCAGCCCGTGGGGGGTACAAGAGACCCAGTACTTC.

The chain is built from TRBV7-3 and TRBJ1-5; tentative D call: TRBD1 (5 bases). V lost 4 bases to trimming and J lost 6 bases, with 10 bases between them. This CDR3 is built from 13 residues. The germline V gene has CDR1 SGHTA and CDR2 FQGTGA. CDR3 region: CASSSGVAQPQHF. CDR3 DNA: TGTGCCAGCAGCTCGGGGGTGGCTCAGCCCCAGCATTTT. The full variable domain, in which reference TRBV7-3 and TRBJ1-5 provide the parts outside the CDR3, is GAGVSQTPSNKVTEKGKYVELRCDPISGHTALYWYRQSLGQGPEFLIYFQGTGAADDSGLPNDRFFAVRPEGSVSTLKIQRTERGDSAVYLCASSSGVAQPQHFGDGTRLSIL.

CDR3 in amino acids: CASSPRLAGSSYEQYF. The DNA of the CDR3 is TGTGCCAGCAGCCCCCGACTAGCGGGCAGCTCCTACGAGCAGTACTTC. This chain uses TRBV5-5 with TRBJ2-7; 10 nucleotides match TRBD2. The CDR3 runs 16 residues. Looked up from germline, CDR1 is SGHKS and CDR2 is YYEKEE (reference sequence). The ends lost 4 bases at V and 0 bases at J; junction bases unmatched: 7.

The chain recombines TRBV10-3 with TRBJ2-5; TRBD1 matches 10 bases. Germline CDR1 is ENHRY and CDR2 is SYGVKD. There are 14 residues in the CDR3. The V segment lost 10 bases and the J segment 2 bases; nucleotides outside the gene matches: 7. The CDR3 DNA sequence: TGTGCCACCAGACAGGGGGCCCAACAAGAGACCCAGTACTTC. Amino acid sequence: CATRQGAQQETQYF.

V and J are TRBV10-3 and TRBJ2-7; TRBD2 matches 11 bases. Germline-derived CDR1 and CDR2 are ENHRY and SYGVKD. V lost 5 bases and J lost 1; bases outside the gene matches: 7. The CDR3 contains 16 residues. The CDR3 spells CAISSPTSGISYEQYF. Here the CDR3 DNA reads TGTGCCATCAGTTCTCCGACTAGCGGGATATCCTACGAGCAGTACTTC.

This clone was recorded a few times. The genes are TRBV25-1 and TRBJ2-3, with TRBD1 identical over 8 bases. Germline CDR1 MGHDK, CDR2 SYGVNS. This CDR3 region has 15 residues. V dropped 8 bases and J dropped 1; count of bases not matched to a gene: 8. The CDR3 spells CASSRQGARTDTQYF. CDR3 DNA: TGTGCCAGCTCCCGCCAGGGGGCACGCACAGATACGCAGTATTTT. The whole variable domain, filled in from reference TRBV25-1 and TRBJ2-3, reads EADIYQTPRYLVIGTGKKITLECSQTMGHDKMYWYQQDPGMELHLIHYSYGVNSTEKGDLSSESTVSRIRTEHFPLTLESARPSHTSQYLCASSRQGARTDTQYFGPGTRLTVL.

The V call is TRBV5-1, the J call TRBJ2-3; D remains ambiguous. Germline CDR1 SGHRS, CDR2 YFSETQ. The CDR3 covers 13 residues. V shed 2 bases and J shed 0 bases, with 4 bases lying between them. The CDR3 protein is CASSFRSTDTQYF. CDR3 DNA: TGCGCCAGCAGCTTTCGGAGCACAGATACGCAGTATTTT.

V and J are TRBV4-1 and TRBJ2-5; the match to TRBD2 covers 9 bases. In germline, CDR1 is MGHRA, CDR2 YSYEKL. This CDR3 has 15 amino acids. V dropped 4 bases and J dropped 1; count of bases not matched to a gene: 4. Written as DNA, the CDR3 is TGCGCCAGCAGCCCGAGCGGGAGGAGCCAAGAGACCCAGTACTTC. This sequence encodes CASSPSGRSQETQYF.

This chain uses TRBV6-5 with TRBJ2-7; 9 nucleotides match TRBD1. Germline values: CDR1 MNHEY, CDR2 SVGAGI. V lost 7 bases and J lost 6; bases outside the gene matches: 7. This CDR3 comprises 13 residues. CDR3 coding DNA: TGTGCCAGCAACCGGGACAGGGCGACCGAGCAGTACTTC. Its translation: CASNRDRATEQYF.

The CDR3 sequence is CATSDLRGQEGPQETQYF. The CDR3 DNA sequence: TGTGCCACCAGTGACCTCCGTGGCCAGGAGGGACCCCAAGAGACCCAGTACTTC. The chain employs TRBV15 and TRBJ2-5; perhaps TRBD2 as D (6 bases). CDR1 is LNHNV, CDR2 YYDKDF, per germline (reference sequence). The length of the CDR3 is 18 residues. V was shortened by 6 bases and J by 1 base, with 24 bases between the two germline ends.

This clone was detected once. V and J are TRBV5-4 and TRBJ2-7; a weak D match, TRBD2 (7 bases). Trimming cost V 0 bases and J 2 bases, with 9 bases left between them. The germline V gene encodes CDR1 SGHNT and CDR2 YYREEE (reference sequence). The CDR3 contains 14 residues. For the CDR3, the DNA is TGTGCCAGCAGCTTGGGCGGGGGCACCTACGAGCAGTACTTC. It yields the protein CASSLGGGTYEQYF.

This sequence joins TRBV5-1 and TRBJ2-7; 8 bases line up with TRBD1. With V trimmed by 4 bases and J by 0 bases, 6 bases remained unmatched. Germline CDR1 SGHRS, CDR2 YFSETQ. The CDR3 has 15 amino acids. This CDR3 is CASSPRQGHSYEQYF. CDR3 in DNA: TGCGCCAGCAGCCCCCGACAGGGGCACTCCTACGAGCAGTACTTC.

The gene calls are TRBV5-1 and TRBJ1-1; 8 bases map to TRBD1. Germline V gives CDR1 SGHRS, CDR2 YFSETQ. J gave up 1 base and V 4 bases, and 6 bases lay outside the gene matches. The CDR3 is 15 amino acids. The DNA of the CDR3 is TGCGCCAGCAGCCCCGGGGACAGGAGGAACACTGAAGCTTTCTTT. Translated, it gives CASSPGDRRNTEAFF.

The chain couples TRBV18 to TRBJ1-3; no clear D gene. Trimming took off 3 bases at V and 0 bases at J, with 9 bases between the two ends. The CDR3 is 15 amino acids. Germline CDR1 is KGHSH and CDR2 is LQKENI. Here the CDR3 DNA reads TGTGCCAGCTCACCCCAGTTCAGCTCTGGAAACACCATATATTTT. Protein: CASSPQFSSGNTIYF.

The chain uses TRBV5-1 and TRBJ1-2; 8 positions agree with TRBD1. CDR3 length equals 14 residues. Trimming took 4 bases from V and 11 from J; bases not matched to a gene: 13. The germline CDR1 and CDR2 sequences are SGHRS and YFSETQ. For the CDR3, the DNA is TGCGCCAGCAGCACTCGACAGGGGTTTGTTGATTACACCTTC. It yields the protein CASSTRQGFVDYTF.

The chain is built from TRBV7-2 and TRBJ2-7, with 9 nucleotides matching TRBD2. The germline V gene has CDR1 SGHTA and CDR2 FQGNSA. V trimming: 6 bases; J trimming: 1 base; junction bases outside the gene matches: 7. This CDR3 contains 15 residues. This chain's CDR3 is CASRYQTSGSYEQYF. DNA for the CDR3: TGTGCCAGCAGATACCAGACTAGCGGTTCCTACGAGCAGTACTTC. Based on the CDR3 plus reference TRBV7-2 and TRBJ2-7, the full variable domain is GAGVSQSPSNKVTEKGKDVELRCDPISGHTALYWYRQSLGQGLEFLIYFQGNSAPDKSGLPSDRFSAERTGGSVSTLTIQRTQQEDSAVYLCASRYQTSGSYEQYFGPGTRLTVT.

The rearrangement joins TRBV30 to TRBJ1-4; 7 bases line up with TRBD1. Trimming at V came to 3 bases and at J to 8 bases, leaving 9 bases not matched to a gene. The CDR3 runs to 14 residues. Per the germline V gene, CDR1 is GTSNPN and CDR2 is SVGIG (reference sequence). The CDR3 reads CAWRATGRGEKLFF. The DNA of the CDR3 is TGTGCCTGGAGGGCGACAGGGAGAGGCGAAAAACTGTTTTTT.

The chain couples TRBV5-6 to TRBJ2-5; 10 positions match TRBD2. The CDR3 extends over 17 amino acids. Germline CDR1 SGHDT, CDR2 YYEEEE. J lost 5 bases, V lost 3 bases, and 13 bases had no gene match. The CDR3 bases are TGTGCCAGCAGCTCCCGCGATCTAGCGGGAGTTAAGGAGACCCAGTACTTC. Protein: CASSSRDLAGVKETQYF.

The chain carries TRBV2 and TRBJ1-1; D is perhaps TRBD1 (5 bases). Germline V gives CDR1 SNHLY, CDR2 FYNNEI. The CDR3 has 14 residues. Deletions cut 3 bases from V and 4 bases from J, with 12 bases between. DNA of the CDR3: TGTGCCAGCAGTGAGACCCAGCAGGGCACTGAAGCTTTCTTT. Translated: CASSETQQGTEAFF.

A few counts support this clone. The V call is TRBV5-4, the J call TRBJ2-2; tentative D call: TRBD2 (5 bases). Trimming removed 4 bases from V and 7 bases from J, with 14 bases in between. Germline lookup yields CDR1 SGHNT and CDR2 YYREEE (reference sequence). The CDR3 is 14 amino acids. The CDR3 nucleotides are TGTGCCAGCAGCAGGAACGGGGTGGGCGGGGAGCTGTTTTTT. It translates to CASSRNGVGGELFF.

The V call is TRBV19, the J call TRBJ1-5; 10 positions agree with TRBD1. The CDR3 runs to 15 residues. J lost 5 bases, V lost 6 bases, and 7 bases had no gene match. Looked up from germline, CDR1 is LNHDA and CDR2 is SQIVND (reference sequence). The CDR3 DNA sequence: TGTGCCAGTAGGGGACAGGGGAGATGGGATCAGCCCCAGCATTTT. Translation gives CASRGQGRWDQPQHF.

The chain links TRBV6-1 to TRBJ2-7; 8 positions match TRBD2. CDR1 and CDR2 from the germline V gene are MNHNS and SASEGT. The CDR3 is 14 amino acids. J was trimmed by 6 bases and V by 0 bases; bases with no gene match: 4. CDR3 sequence (DNA): TGTGCCAGCAGTGAAGCAAGGACTAGCCCCGAGCAGTACTTC. Translating it yields CASSEARTSPEQYF.

The gene calls are TRBV28 and TRBJ1-3; D call uncertain. This CDR3 is built from 14 residues. Germline V gene sequence: CDR1 MDHEN, CDR2 SYDVKM. Between the trimmed V and J ends, which lost 5 bases and 3 bases, there was a span of 11 bases. The CDR3 here is CASSLRTGGNTIYF. The DNA of the CDR3 is TGTGCCAGCAGTCTAAGGACTGGTGGAAACACCATATATTTT.

The chain carries TRBV12-3 or TRBV12-4 and TRBJ1-6, with D perhaps TRBD1 (6 bases). Between the trimmed V and J ends, which lost 3 bases and 14 bases, there was a span of 14 bases. CDR3 length: 13 amino acids. Written as DNA, the CDR3 is TGTGCCAGCAGTTTCCGACAGGCCCGGTCCCTCCACTTT. This gives the protein CASSFRQARSLHF.

The chain couples TRBV5-8 to TRBJ1-1; D not resolved. Trimming took 3 bases from V and 6 from J, leaving 15 bases between them. CDR1 and CDR2 from the germline V gene are SGHTS and YDEGEE. This CDR3 is 14 amino acids long. The DNA of the CDR3 is TGTGCCAGCAGCTACGGAACGGGTTCGTCTGAAGCTTTCTTT. Translation gives CASSYGTGSSEAFF.